Each of the 10 T cell receptor beta chains below was sequenced from the same sample in a study of blood T cell repertoires in COVID-19. TCRdb's table, derived via immunoSEQ multiplex PCR, lists solely in-frame clones and lacks some. The sample consists of about 120,000 clones, 85% to 90% of them appearing once. Sequencing input: peripheral blood. These TCRs come from a man between 65 and 85 years old with active or convalescent COVID-19.

The gene calls are TRBV30 and TRBJ1-4, with a possible D match to TRBD1 (5 bases). The V gene's germline CDR1 is GTSNPN and CDR2 SVGIG (reference sequence). The CDR3 is made up of 12 amino acids. V lost 8 bases and J lost 5, with 12 bases in between. CDR3 in DNA: TGTGCCATCTTAGGGGAAAATGAAAAACTGTTTTTT. Translation gives CAILGENEKLFF.

Here the CDR3 DNA reads TGTGCCAGCAGCACTAGCGGACTAGCCAAAAACATTCAGTACTTC. Translating gives CASSTSGLAKNIQYF. The rearrangement links TRBV9 to TRBJ2-4, with 8 bases aligning to TRBD2. Germline trimming cut 4 bases from V and 0 bases from J; bases unmatched to any gene: 3. The germline V gene has CDR1 SGDLS and CDR2 YYNGEE. This CDR3 region has 15 residues.

V is TRBV6-4 and J is TRBJ2-2; TRBD1 aligns across 7 bases. V dropped 0 bases and J dropped 7; count of bases not matched to a gene: 11. CDR1 and CDR2 from the germline V gene are MRHNA and SNTAGT. The CDR3 is 17 residues long. For the CDR3, the DNA is TGTGCCAGCAGTGACTCGCACCAGTCAGGGGGAAGCGGGGAGCTGTTTTTT. Translation: CASSDSHQSGGSGELFF.

The chain couples TRBV6-6 to TRBJ1-1; D remains ambiguous. Trimming left V 0 bases short and J 2 bases short, with 10 bases between. Germline CDR1 MNHNY, CDR2 SVGAGI (reference sequence). The CDR3 loop spans 15 amino acids. The CDR3, as DNA: TGTGCCAGCAGTTACTCGTCCCCGTCCAACACTGAAGCTTTCTTT. Its protein is CASSYSSPSNTEAFF.

This chain uses TRBV3-1 (or the pseudogene TRBV3-2) with TRBJ2-3; TRBD2 matches at 10 bases. The trim removed 4 bases at V and 5 bases at J, leaving 12 bases unmatched. Germline CDR1 is LGHDT and CDR2 is YNNKEL (reference sequence). The CDR3 spans 17 residues. The CDR3 DNA reads as TGTGCCAGCAGCCTCCATGCTAGCGGGAGTGCCGGAGATACGCAGTATTTT. Encoded protein: CASSLHASGSAGDTQYF.

The V gene is TRBV7-9, the J gene TRBJ1-3; 7 nucleotides agree with TRBD1. V dropped 5 bases and J dropped 8; count of bases not matched to a gene: 9. The CDR3 consists of 14 residues. The V gene's germline CDR1 is SEHNR and CDR2 FQNEAQ (reference sequence). CDR3 amino acids: CASSPGQLGYTIYF. DNA of the CDR3: TGTGCCAGCAGCCCGGGACAGCTTGGTTACACCATATATTTT.

In its sample, this clone was seen a few times. The chain recombines TRBV30 with TRBJ1-3, with D possibly matching TRBD1 (6 bases). CDR3 length: 13 residues. The V and J ends lost 5 bases and 3 bases respectively, with 11 bases between them. The germline V gene has CDR1 GTSNPN and CDR2 SVGIG (reference sequence). The CDR3 loop is CAWPTGRGNTIYF. The CDR3 nucleotides read TGTGCCTGGCCTACAGGGCGTGGAAACACCATATATTTT.

This chain's CDR3 is CASSLTGLGLAGSHEQYF. The CDR3 nucleotides read TGTGCCAGCAGCTTAACGGGACTGGGACTAGCGGGATCGCACGAGCAGTACTTC. The chain combines TRBV7-8 with TRBJ2-7; 13 bases line up with TRBD2. The germline gives CDR1 SGHVS, CDR2 FQNEAQ. V was pared by 2 bases and J by 5 bases, with 12 bases of the junction left unmatched. CDR3 length: 18 amino acids.

The rearrangement joins TRBV14 to TRBJ2-7; TRBD1 agrees at 7 bases. Trimming took 3 bases from V and 4 from J; bases not matched to a gene: 12. Germline lookup yields CDR1 SGHDN and CDR2 FVKESK. The length of the CDR3 is 16 residues. Here the CDR3 DNA reads TGTGCCAGCAGCCACCAGAGGGGCAGGGGGAGATACGAGCAGTACTTC. Protein: CASSHQRGRGRYEQYF.

This rearrangement joins TRBV28 to TRBJ2-7; tentative D call: TRBD2 (6 bases). The DNA matches TRBJ2-1 better at its end, which makes the J call doubtful. The V gene's germline CDR1 is MDHEN and CDR2 SYDVKM. The CDR3 covers 16 residues. The CDR3: CASSSPQRAAGNEQFF. The DNA of the CDR3 is TGTGCCAGCAGTTCCCCCCAGCGGGCTGCTGGCAATGAGCAGTTCTTC.